Below, 25 T cell receptor beta chains from the same sample are listed, as sequenced in a study of identical twins. MiXCR, applied by TCRdb to the 5' RACE reads, yields one record per CDR3 protein. This repertoire shows about 530,000 distinct CDR3 sequences, 13% to 15% found once; its top ten account for roughly 0.42%. This sample also belongs to another study, concerning yellow fever vaccine responses in identical twins.

Sequenced input: CD4+ T cells sorted from blood. All receptors derive from a woman between 18 and 29 years old in good health.

The CDR3 DNA reads TGTGCCAGCAGCAAGAACAGGAACTCTGGGGCCAACGTCCTGACTTTC. It encodes CASSKNRNSGANVLTF. This sequence joins TRBV27 and TRBJ2-6, with D perhaps matching TRBD1 (5 bases). This CDR3 spans 16 amino acids. V lost 6 bases and J 0 bases, leaving 12 bases between the germline ends. Germline CDR1 MNHEY, CDR2 SMNVEV (reference sequence).

V and J are TRBV13 and TRBJ2-3; 11 positions agree with TRBD2. Germline V gives CDR1 PRHDT, CDR2 FYEKMQ (reference sequence). The junction had 2 bases not matched to a gene; V was cut back by 1 base and J by 2 bases. The CDR3 is 16 residues long. CDR3 coding DNA: TGTGCCAGCAGCTTAGAGGGACTAGCGGTCACAGATACGCAGTATTTT. Its translation is CASSLEGLAVTDTQYF.

The chain uses TRBV18 and TRBJ2-2; D remains ambiguous. The germline V gene encodes CDR1 KGHSH and CDR2 LQKENI. There are 11 residues in the CDR3. Between the trimmed V and J ends, which lost 5 bases and 6 bases, there was a span of 4 bases. CDR3 residues: CASSAPGELFF. CDR3 DNA sequence: TGTGCCAGCTCAGCCCCCGGGGAGCTGTTTTTT.

In its sample, this clonotype was seen a few times. The rearrangement uses TRBV24-1 and TRBJ2-1; the match to TRBD1 covers 8 bases. The ends lost 0 bases at V and 10 bases at J; junction bases unmatched: 10. The CDR3 has 16 amino acids. Germline CDR1 KGHDR, CDR2 SFDVKD. The CDR3 reads CATSDLYQGAFGEQFF. CDR3 DNA: TGTGCCACCAGTGATTTGTATCAGGGGGCCTTCGGGGAGCAGTTCTTC.

This clonotype turned up a few times. V and J are TRBV14 and TRBJ2-2; D is perhaps TRBD2 (6 bases). V was cut by 0 bases and J by 0 bases, with 14 bases left in between. The V gene's germline CDR1 is SGHDN and CDR2 FVKESK. The CDR3 length is 18 residues. CDR3: CASSQDRARGTNTGELFF. CDR3 DNA sequence: TGTGCCAGCAGCCAAGATAGGGCACGCGGGACGAACACCGGGGAGCTGTTTTTT.

The rearrangement links TRBV27 to TRBJ2-1, with 7 bases identical to TRBD2. The germline gives CDR1 MNHEY, CDR2 SMNVEV (reference sequence). Trimming took 3 bases from V and 7 from J; bases not matched to a gene: 15. This CDR3 spans 17 amino acids. Written as DNA, the CDR3 is TGTGCCAGCAGTTTGGGGAAAACCCGGGGGGTCCTAAATGAGCAGTTCTTC. Translation gives CASSLGKTRGVLNEQFF.

The chain combines TRBV9 with TRBJ2-1; D uncertain. The length of the CDR3 is 15 residues. V lost 5 bases and J 3 bases, leaving 15 bases between the germline ends. Germline assignment: CDR1 SGDLS and CDR2 YYNGEE. The DNA for the CDR3 is TGTGCCAGCAGTAAAACTACGTACATCTACAATGAGCAGTTCTTC. Encoded protein: CASSKTTYIYNEQFF.

The V gene is TRBV25-1, the J gene TRBJ1-5; D remains ambiguous. This CDR3 spans 12 amino acids. Trimming took off 2 bases at V and 6 bases at J, with 5 bases between the two ends. The germline V gene encodes CDR1 MGHDK and CDR2 SYGVNS. The CDR3 sequence: CASSEGSQPQHF. For the CDR3, the DNA is TGTGCCAGCAGTGAAGGGAGTCAGCCCCAGCATTTT.

This clonotype occurred a few times. This chain joins TRBV5-6 and TRBJ1-4; D not certain. The CDR3 sequence is 12 residues long. Deletions cut 2 bases from V and 7 bases from J, with 6 bases between. Germline V gives CDR1 SGHDT, CDR2 YYEEEE. The CDR3 region is CASSFQTEKLFF. CDR3 DNA: TGTGCCAGCAGCTTCCAGACTGAAAAACTGTTTTTT. The full variable domain, completed using reference TRBV5-6 and TRBJ1-4, is DAGVTQSPTHLIKTRGQQVTLRCSPKSGHDTVSWYQQALGQGPQFIFQYYEEEERQRGNFPDRFSGHQFPNYSSELNVNALLLGDSALYLCASSFQTEKLFFGSGTQLSVL.

V and J are TRBV15 and TRBJ2-1, with D possibly being TRBD2 (5 bases). Germline lookup yields CDR1 LNHNV and CDR2 YYDKDF (reference sequence). Trimming left V 2 bases short and J 5 bases short, with 16 bases between. CDR3 size: 16 residues. The CDR3 loop reads CATSRFGLSADNEQFF. The CDR3 DNA reads TGTGCCACCAGCAGATTTGGACTTTCCGCGGACAATGAGCAGTTCTTC.

This chain joins TRBV2 and TRBJ2-1; no definite D call. V lost 3 bases and J 8 bases, leaving 14 bases between the germline ends. CDR3 length equals 14 residues. Germline loops: CDR1 SNHLY, CDR2 FYNNEI. CDR3 protein: CASSEGSSGHEQFF. CDR3 coding DNA: TGTGCCAGCAGTGAGGGTAGCTCGGGCCATGAGCAGTTCTTC.

At least ten counts were recorded for this clonotype. This chain links TRBV6-1 with TRBJ1-1; 7 bases agree with TRBD1. V was clipped by 6 bases and J by 2 bases; unmatched bases: 6. From germline, CDR1 is MNHNS and CDR2 SASEGT. The CDR3 totals 14 residues. CDR3 loop: CASSPDRLNTEAFF. In nucleotides, the CDR3 is TGTGCCAGCAGCCCGGACAGGCTTAACACTGAAGCTTTCTTT.

The V call is TRBV25-1, the J call TRBJ2-3; D gene uncertain. The CDR3 loop spans 15 amino acids. Trimming left V 2 bases short and J 2 bases short, with 11 bases between. Looked up from germline, CDR1 is MGHDK and CDR2 is SYGVNS. CDR3 DNA: TGTGCCAGCAGTGAAGGGGTCGCGGTCACAGATACGCAGTATTTT. Translation gives CASSEGVAVTDTQYF.

This clonotype came up many times. This chain joins TRBV14 and TRBJ1-3, with 10 bases matching TRBD1. Germline loops: CDR1 SGHDN, CDR2 FVKESK. There are 14 residues in the CDR3. Trimming at V came to 3 bases and at J to 4 bases, leaving 0 bases not matched to a gene. In nucleotides, the CDR3 is TGTGCCAGCAGCCAGACAGGGGGCGGAAACACCATATATTTT. Translated: CASSQTGGGNTIYF.

V gene TRBV20-1 combines with J gene TRBJ1-2; the D is unclear. Germline V CDR1 and CDR2: DFQATT, SNEGSKA (reference sequence). V shed 0 bases and J shed 2 bases, with 7 bases lying between them. The length of the CDR3 is 13 residues. The CDR3 loop is CSARDRVNYGYTF. CDR3 DNA sequence: TGCAGTGCTAGAGATAGGGTAAACTATGGCTACACCTTC.

The V and J genes are TRBV20-1 and TRBJ2-3; D ambiguous. CDR1 DFQATT and CDR2 SNEGSKA come from the germline V gene (reference sequence). The V gene lost 4 bases and the J gene lost 6 bases, with 8 bases spanning the gap. This CDR3 is 11 amino acids long. The CDR3: CSAIIFDTQYF. The CDR3 nucleotides read TGCAGTGCTATTATTTTCGATACGCAGTATTTT.

J is TRBJ2-1 and V is TRBV3-1; 8 nucleotides line up with TRBD2. The CDR3 length is 16 residues. The junction had 5 bases not matched to a gene; V was cut back by 4 bases and J by 0 bases. CDR1 and CDR2 from the germline V gene are LGHDT and YNNKEL (reference sequence). The CDR3 here is CASSRDSGSSYNEQFF. CDR3 bases: TGTGCCAGCAGCCGAGACAGCGGGAGCTCCTACAATGAGCAGTTCTTC.

The chain is built from TRBV10-3 and TRBJ1-1; tentatively, D is TRBD1 (6 bases). Germline CDR1 is ENHRY and CDR2 is SYGVKD. V gave up 6 bases and J gave up 1 base, with 12 bases separating them. This CDR3 contains 14 residues. As DNA, the CDR3 is TGTGCCATCAGCCAGAGGGGGGAGAACACTGAAGCTTTCTTT. Amino acids: CAISQRGENTEAFF.

This clonotype was counted a few times. The chain recombines TRBV5-5 with TRBJ2-3; no reliable D call. The germline V and J ends were trimmed by 4 bases and 6 bases, with 18 bases remaining between them. CDR3 length: 15 amino acids. The germline V gene encodes CDR1 SGHKS and CDR2 YYEKEE (reference sequence). The CDR3 sequence: CASSRGPGQVDTQYF. The DNA for the CDR3 is TGTGCCAGCAGCCGAGGCCCGGGCCAGGTGGATACGCAGTATTTT.

This clonotype was seen a few times. J is TRBJ2-5 and V is TRBV28, with 9 nucleotides matching TRBD2. The CDR3 is 17 amino acids. Per germline, CDR1 MDHEN and CDR2 SYDVKM. Trimming removed 3 bases from V and 4 bases from J; junction bases left unmatched: 12. CDR3 DNA: TGTGCCAGCAGTTTGCTCGCCGGCGGGGGGGCCGTAGAGACCCAGTACTTC. Protein product: CASSLLAGGGAVETQYF.

The V call is TRBV6-1, the J call TRBJ2-7; 7 bases are a match to TRBD1. This CDR3 contains 13 residues. J lost 5 bases, V lost 6 bases, and 7 bases had no gene match. CDR1 and CDR2 (germline): MNHNS, SASEGT. The CDR3 spells CASSSLTGDEQYF. For the CDR3, the DNA is TGTGCCAGCAGCTCCCTCACAGGGGACGAGCAGTACTTC.

This clonotype was seen a handful of times. This sequence joins TRBV2 and TRBJ1-5; D not resolved. CDR3 length: 14 residues. Germline values: CDR1 SNHLY, CDR2 FYNNEI. Trimming left V 6 bases short and J 0 bases short, with 9 bases between. The CDR3 coding sequence is TGTGCCAGCAGCGGAGTCAATAGCAATCAGCCCCAGCATTTT. Translated, it gives CASSGVNSNQPQHF.

This chain links TRBV7-7 with TRBJ1-4, with D hard to call. V lost 5 bases, J lost 4 bases, and 14 bases lay in between. This CDR3 region has 15 residues. Germline V gene sequence: CDR1 SSHAT, CDR2 FNYEAQ (reference sequence). CDR3 loop: CASSATMSFNEKLFF. CDR3 DNA: TGTGCCAGCAGCGCCACTATGTCCTTTAATGAAAAACTGTTTTTT.

This chain joins TRBV29-1 and TRBJ2-2; D unresolved. The V end was cut by 6 bases, the J end by 8 bases, with 7 bases between. CDR3 length equals 10 residues. Germline-derived CDR1 and CDR2 are SQVTM and ANQGSEA. CDR3 sequence (DNA): TGCAGCGTCAGCGAGGGGGAGCTGTTTTTT. Translation gives CSVSEGELFF.

The rearrangement uses TRBV12-3 or TRBV12-4 and TRBJ2-2; 9 bases are shared with TRBD2. The V gene end was trimmed by 2 bases and the J gene end by 4 bases; junction bases not matched to a gene: 8. The CDR3 length is 17 residues. The CDR3 sequence is CASSLKGTSLGTGELFF. The CDR3 coding sequence is TGTGCCAGCAGTTTAAAGGGGACTAGCTTGGGCACCGGGGAGCTGTTTTTT.